Sequencing of this TCR beta chain was carried out in a study of spatial heterogeneity in lung cancer. Whole-study context: Detected beta-chain sequences consistently exceeded alpha-chain sequences.

Time point given: sample taken at primary tumor resection. The donors, 72 patients with untreated early-stage non-small cell lung cancer, provided the samples. Sequencing was performed on whole RNA extracted from tumor and nontumor lung tissue, or from frozen PBMC, and the material was left unsorted. Trimming took 5 bases from V and 4 from J; bases not matched to a gene: 8. There are 16 residues in the CDR3. The germline gives CDR1 SGHRS, CDR2 YFSETQ. This clonotype was detected ten times or more. Its antigen is as yet unknown. The study's findings and limits: Tumor mutation count correlated with how many alpha and beta TCRs expanded intratumorally.

Each TCR cDNA molecule bore a unique molecular identifier. TCRdb reprocessed the 5' RACE reads via MiXCR and lists one record per CDR3 protein. The table has over 10,000 distinct CDR3 sequences, less than 6.5% seen once; the top ten hold 11%. The material was lung tumor tissue, obtained at surgery. The rearrangement links TRBV5-1 to TRBJ2-1; 11 positions agree with TRBD2. The clonotype originates from a female donor with early-stage non-small cell lung cancer. The CDR3, as DNA: TGCGCCAGCAGTCCGGCTAGCGGGGGGACATACAATGAGCAGTTCTTC. It translates to CASSPASGGTYNEQFF. Together with reference TRBV5-1 and TRBJ2-1, the CDR3 gives the full variable domain: KAGVTQTPRYLIKTRGQQVTLSCSPISGHRSVSWYQQTPGQGLQFLFEYFSETQRNKGNFPGRFSGRQFSNSRSEMNVSTLELGDSALYLCASSPASGGTYNEQFFGPGTRLTVL.